These T cell receptor beta chains were read from a single sample in a study of beta chain features in type 1 diabetes. Profiling relied on immunoSEQ multiplex PCR, and the TCRdb table lists in-frame clones only, not all of them. The sample includes 680,000 or so clones, roughly a sixth of them seen just once. What was sequenced was naive CD4+ T cells from blood. These receptors all come from a young man in good health. The conserved cysteine and the conserved F or W are not part of the CDR3 here.

V gene: TRBV7-3; J gene: TRBJ2-5; CDR3 protein: ASSLTRLSGRETQY
V gene: TRBV9; J gene: TRBJ1-4; CDR3 protein: ASSVSLGEKLF
V gene: TRBV5-1; J gene: TRBJ2-5; CDR3 protein: ASSDNFETQY
V gene: TRBV7-3; J gene: TRBJ2-6; CDR3 protein: ASSLQGNTGANVLT
V gene: TRBV18; J gene: TRBJ1-4; CDR3 protein: ASSPGDGLNEKLF
V gene: TRBV5-1; J gene: TRBJ2-5; CDR3 protein: ATQRGIQETQY
V gene: TRBV9; J gene: TRBJ1-4; CDR3 protein: ASSVGLDAWKLF
V gene: TRBV25-1; J gene: TRBJ2-7; CDR3 protein: ASSESAEDRVREQY
V gene: TRBV5-1; J gene: TRBJ2-6; CDR3 protein: ASSLIGTTGANVLT
V gene: TRBV15; J gene: TRBJ2-2; CDR3 protein: ATSRGGRVTGELF
V gene: TRBV5-4; J gene: TRBJ2-7; CDR3 protein: ASSPEGDEQY
V gene: TRBV7-2; J gene: TRBJ2-5; CDR3 protein: ASSLDRYQETQY
V gene: TRBV7-2; J gene: TRBJ2-7; CDR3 protein: ASSLIRGRVY